The clone carrying this TCR beta chain appeared once. Trimming cost V 3 bases and J 1 base, with 10 bases left between them. The germline V gene encodes CDR1 DFQATT and CDR2 SNEGSKA (reference sequence). The CDR3 is made up of 14 amino acids. The sample originates from a study of CD8 T cells in Susac syndrome. RNA in amounts of roughly 0.5 to 1 ug was reverse transcribed with random hexamers. TCRdb fed the immunoSEQ multiplex PCR reads into MiXCR, producing one record per CDR3 protein. The sample yields about 120,000 distinct CDR3 sequences, approximately 96% seen once. The chain uses TRBV20-1 and TRBJ1-5; no reliable D call. This clonotype was sampled from a human donor with Susac syndrome. Sequencing was done on a sample of CD8+ T cells from PBMCs. The CDR3 is CSASRTESNQPQHF. The CDR3 bases are TGCAGTGCTAGCCGGACCGAAAGCAATCAGCCCCAGCATTTT.